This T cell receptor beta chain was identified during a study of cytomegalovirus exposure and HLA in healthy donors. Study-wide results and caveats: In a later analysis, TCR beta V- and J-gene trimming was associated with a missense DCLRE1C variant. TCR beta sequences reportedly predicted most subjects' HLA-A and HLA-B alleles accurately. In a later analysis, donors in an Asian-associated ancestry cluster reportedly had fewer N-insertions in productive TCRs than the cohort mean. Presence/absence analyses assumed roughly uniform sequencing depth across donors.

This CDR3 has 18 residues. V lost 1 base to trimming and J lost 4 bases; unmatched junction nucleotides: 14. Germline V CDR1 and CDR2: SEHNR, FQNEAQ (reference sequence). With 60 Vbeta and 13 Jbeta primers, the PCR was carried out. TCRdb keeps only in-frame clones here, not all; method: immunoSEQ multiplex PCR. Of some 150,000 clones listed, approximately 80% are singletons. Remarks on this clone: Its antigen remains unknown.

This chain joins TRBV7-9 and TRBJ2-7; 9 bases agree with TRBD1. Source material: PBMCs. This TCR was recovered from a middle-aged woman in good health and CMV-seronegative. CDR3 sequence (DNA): TGTGCCAGCAGCTTAGTCCAGACTCCGGGACAGGGCATTTACGAGCAGTACTTC. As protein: CASSLVQTPGQGIYEQYF. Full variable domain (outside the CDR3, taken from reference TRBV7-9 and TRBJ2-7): DTGVSQNPRHKITKRGQNVTFRCDPISEHNRLYWYRQTLGQGPEFLTYFQNEAQLEKSRLLSDRFSAERPKGSFSTLEIQRTEQGDSAMYLCASSLVQTPGQGIYEQYFGPGTRLTVT.